This T cell receptor (beta chain) was sequenced in a study of human T cells and chemical hapten exposure. Total RNA came from unfractionated whole blood. MiXCR, run by TCRdb on the 5' RACE reads, gives a single entry per CDR3 protein. The sample lists 80,000 or so distinct CDR3 sequences; 15% were seen once. The CDR3 loop spans 15 amino acids. Germline V gives CDR1 SGHTA, CDR2 FQGNSA. Germline trimming cut 11 bases from V and 2 bases from J; bases unmatched to any gene: 4. The sequence was obtained from a female donor in good health. The V and J genes are TRBV7-2 and TRBJ2-3, with 16 bases aligning to TRBD2. This chain's CDR3 is CAEGLAGGPTDTQYF. In nucleotides, the CDR3 is TGTGCCGAGGGACTAGCGGGAGGGCCCACAGATACGCAGTATTTT.